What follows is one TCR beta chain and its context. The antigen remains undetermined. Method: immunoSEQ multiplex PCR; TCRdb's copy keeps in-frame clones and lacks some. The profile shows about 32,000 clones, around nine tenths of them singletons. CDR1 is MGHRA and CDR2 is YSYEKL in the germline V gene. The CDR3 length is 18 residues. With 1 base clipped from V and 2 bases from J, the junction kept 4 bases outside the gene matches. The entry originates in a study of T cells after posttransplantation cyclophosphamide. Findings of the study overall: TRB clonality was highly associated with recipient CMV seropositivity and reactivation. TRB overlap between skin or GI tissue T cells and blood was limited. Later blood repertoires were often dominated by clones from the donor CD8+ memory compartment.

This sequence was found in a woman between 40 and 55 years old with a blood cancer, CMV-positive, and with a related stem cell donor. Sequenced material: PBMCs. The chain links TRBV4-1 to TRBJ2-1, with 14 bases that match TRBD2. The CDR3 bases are TGCGCCAGCAGCCAAGGACTAGCGGGGGGGCGTACCTACAATGAGCAGTTCTTC. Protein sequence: CASSQGLAGGRTYNEQFF.